This T cell receptor beta chain came from a study of blood T cell repertoires in COVID-19. Original data processing: Researchers report that nucleated cell counts were estimated from reference gene primer amplification. The data were produced by immunoSEQ multiplex PCR, yet TCRdb's version contains in-frame clones alone and is incomplete. V and J calls and clone size are given by that table; D and trimming were obtained from the DNA. The data contain over 130,000 clones, almost 85% of them seen just once; the ten biggest clones take up nearly 3.5%. Allocation to cohorts depended on clinical history reported by the participants. V lost 8 bases, J lost 10 bases, and 18 bases lay in between. This CDR3 contains 13 residues. Germline V lookup: CDR1 LNHDA, CDR2 SQIVND (reference sequence).

The receptor was isolated from a woman aged 50 to 65 with acute COVID-19. Sequences were obtained from PBMCs or T cells enriched from blood (not recorded which). V usage is TRBV19 and J usage is TRBJ1-5; tentative D call: TRBD1 (6 bases). The CDR3 reads CASREGQTQPQHF. In nucleotides, the CDR3 is TGTGCCAGTCGGGAGGGACAAACCCAACCCCAGCATTTT.